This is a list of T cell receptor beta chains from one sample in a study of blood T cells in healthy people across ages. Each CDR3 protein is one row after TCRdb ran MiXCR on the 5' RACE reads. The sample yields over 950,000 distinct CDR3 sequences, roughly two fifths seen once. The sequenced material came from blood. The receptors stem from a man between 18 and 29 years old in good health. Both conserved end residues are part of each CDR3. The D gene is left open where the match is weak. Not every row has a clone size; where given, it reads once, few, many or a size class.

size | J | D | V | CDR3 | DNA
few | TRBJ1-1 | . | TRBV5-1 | CASSSKQGSEAFF | TGCGCCAGCAGCTCAAAACAGGGATCTGAAGCTTTCTTT
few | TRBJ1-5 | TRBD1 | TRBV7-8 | CASSYGRDRGHRPQHF | TGTGCCAGCAGCTACGGCCGGGACAGGGGGCATCGGCCCCAGCATTTT
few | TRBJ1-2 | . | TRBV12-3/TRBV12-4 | CASSSRTSYGYTF | TGTGCCAGCAGTTCCCGGACAAGCTATGGCTACACCTTC
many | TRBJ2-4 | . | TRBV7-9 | CASRPVSNIQYF | TGTGCCAGCAGGCCGGTATCGAACATTCAGTACTTC
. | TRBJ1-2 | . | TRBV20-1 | CSALESLRYTF | TGCAGTGCCCTAGAGTCCTTGCGCTACACCTTC
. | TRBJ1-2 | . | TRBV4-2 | CASSQEGGAVNGYTF | TGTGCCAGCAGCCAAGAAGGAGGGGCGGTTAATGGCTACACCTTC
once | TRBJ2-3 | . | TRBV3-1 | CASGPILEVSTDTQYF | TGTGCCAGCGGCCCCATACTAGAAGTTAGCACAGATACGCAGTATTTT
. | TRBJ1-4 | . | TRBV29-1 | CSVGKDGGNEKLFF | TGCAGCGTTGGAAAGGACGGGGGTAATGAAAAACTGTTTTTT
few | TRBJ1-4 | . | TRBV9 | CASSPRGGLSEKLFF | TGTGCCAGCAGCCCCCGAGGGGGGCTTAGTGAAAAACTGTTTTTT
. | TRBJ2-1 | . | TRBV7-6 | CASSAGMRGVYNEQFF | TGTGCCAGCAGCGCAGGGATGAGAGGGGTATACAATGAGCAGTTCTTC
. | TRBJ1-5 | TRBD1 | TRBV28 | CASSTDRANQPQHF | TGTGCCAGCAGTACCGACAGGGCCAATCAGCCCCAGCATTTT
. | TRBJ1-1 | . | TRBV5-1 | CASSNKKVGRGNTEAFF | TGCGCCAGCAGCAACAAAAAAGTGGGGAGGGGGAACACTGAAGCTTTCTTT
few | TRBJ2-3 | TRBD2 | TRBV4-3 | CASSQDYSSGGTDTQYF | TGCGCCAGCAGCCAAGATTACTCTAGCGGGGGCACAGATACGCAGTATTTT
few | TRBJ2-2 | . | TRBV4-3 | CASSQTPPGHTINTGELFF | TGCGCCAGCAGCCAAACCCCCCCGGGACATACTATAAACACCGGGGAGCTGTTTTTT
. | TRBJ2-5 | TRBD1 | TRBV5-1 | CASSEGTVHEQYF | TGCGCCAGCAGCGAGGGGACAGTCCATGAGCAGTACTTC
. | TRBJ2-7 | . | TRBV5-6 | CASSAGQSYYEQYF | TGTGCCAGCAGCGCGGGACAGTCGTACTACGAGCAGTACTTC
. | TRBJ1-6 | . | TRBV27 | CASGSSPLHF | TGTGCCAGTGGCTCTTCACCCCTCCACTTT
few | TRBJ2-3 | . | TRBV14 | CASSTLQVSTDTQYF | TGTGCCAGCTCGACCCTTCAGGTCAGCACAGATACGCAGTATTTT
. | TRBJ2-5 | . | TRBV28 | CASSPLETRIEETQYF | TGTGCCAGCAGCCCTCTCGAGACTAGGATCGAAGAGACCCAGTACTTC
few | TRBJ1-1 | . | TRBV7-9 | CASSYTSTEAFF | TGTGCCAGCAGCTACACATCCACTGAAGCTTTCTTT
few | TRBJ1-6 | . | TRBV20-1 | CSARDGERLAYNSPLHF | TGCAGTGCTAGAGATGGAGAGAGGTTGGCCTATAATTCACCCCTCCACTTT
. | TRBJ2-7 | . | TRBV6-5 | CASSYTRQNNEQYF | TGTGCCAGCAGTTACACCCGACAAAACAATGAGCAGTACTTC
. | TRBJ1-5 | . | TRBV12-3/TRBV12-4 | CASSLAGTLNQPQHF | TGTGCCAGCAGTTTAGCCGGGACACTCAATCAGCCCCAGCATTTT
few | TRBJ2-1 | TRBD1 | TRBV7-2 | CASSLDLSTGGSEQFF | TGTGCCAGCAGCTTAGACCTCTCGACAGGGGGGTCTGAGCAGTTCTTC
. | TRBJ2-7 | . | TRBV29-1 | CSVGAGRAYEQYF | TGCAGCGTTGGGGCAGGGCGAGCCTACGAGCAGTACTTC
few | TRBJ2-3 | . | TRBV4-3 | CASSQEAPDTQYF | TGCGCCAGCAGCCAAGAAGCGCCGGATACGCAGTATTTT
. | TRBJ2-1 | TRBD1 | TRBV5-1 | CASSSGTGGGNEQFF | TGCGCCAGCAGCTCCGGGACAGGAGGGGGGAATGAGCAGTTCTTC
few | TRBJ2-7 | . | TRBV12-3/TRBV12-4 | CASSLGQGMPYEQYF | TGTGCCAGCAGTTTAGGGCAGGGGATGCCCTACGAGCAGTACTTC
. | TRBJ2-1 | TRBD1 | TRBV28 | CASSLWAVTGGKDNEQFF | TGTGCCAGCAGTTTATGGGCAGTGACAGGGGGTAAGGATAATGAGCAGTTCTTC
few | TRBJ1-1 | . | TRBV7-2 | CASSPPAEAFF | TGTGCCAGCAGCCCTCCGGCTGAAGCTTTCTTT
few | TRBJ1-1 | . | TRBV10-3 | CAITRDYIKNTEAFF | TGTGCCATCACCCGGGATTACATAAAGAACACTGAAGCTTTCTTT
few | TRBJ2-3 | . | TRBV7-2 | CASSLEGGTSTDTQYF | TGTGCCAGCAGCTTAGAGGGGGGGACTAGCACAGATACGCAGTATTTT
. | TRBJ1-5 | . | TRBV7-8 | CASSFGNVRTSNQPQHF | TGTGCCAGCAGCTTTGGGAATGTCAGGACTAGCAATCAGCCCCAGCATTTT
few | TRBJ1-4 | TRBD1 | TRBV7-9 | CASSGPRQGAGEKLFF | TGTGCCAGCAGCGGACCCCGACAGGGGGCTGGTGAAAAACTGTTTTTT
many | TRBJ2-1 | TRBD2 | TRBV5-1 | CASSLDAGGHNEQFF | TGCGCCAGCAGCTTGGATGCGGGAGGACACAATGAGCAGTTCTTC
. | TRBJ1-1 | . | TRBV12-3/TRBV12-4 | CAITADARNTEAFF | TGTGCCATCACCGCGGACGCGAGGAACACTGAAGCTTTCTTT
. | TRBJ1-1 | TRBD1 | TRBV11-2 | CASSRVTGFNTEAFF | TGTGCCAGCAGCCGAGTGACAGGGTTCAACACTGAAGCTTTCTTT
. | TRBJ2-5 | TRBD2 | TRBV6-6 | CASSYLPRGGVQETQYF | TGTGCCAGCAGTTACCTGCCTCGCGGGGGGGTACAAGAGACCCAGTACTTC
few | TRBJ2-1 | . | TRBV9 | CASSLGGAGLDEQFF | TGTGCCAGCAGCCTAGGGGGGGCGGGGTTGGATGAGCAGTTCTTC
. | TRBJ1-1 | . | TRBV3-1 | CASPTLNTEAFF | TGTGCCTCGCCGACACTGAACACTGAAGCTTTCTTT
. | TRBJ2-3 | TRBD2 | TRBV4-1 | CASSQGAGRTRSSTDTQYF | TGCGCCAGCAGCCAAGGGGCGGGGAGGACTAGATCTAGCACAGATACGCAGTATTTT